The clone carrying this T cell receptor beta chain was seen once. These data are taken from a study of blood T cell repertoires in COVID-19. About the research overall: COVID-19 samples, acute and convalescent, were from the United States, Italy and Spain. PBMCs, B-cell-depleted T cells, or T cells were the source of the cDNA or gDNA that made up the material.

In the authors' methods: Reference gene primers were amplified, and this amplification served to estimate nucleated cell counts. Using immunoSEQ multiplex PCR, the repertoire was profiled, and TCRdb retains in-frame clones only, with some absent. The V and J calls and clone size come from that table; D and trimming were worked out from the DNA. The sample has under 150,000 clones; around 87% are singletons. The receptor's source is a man aged 50 to 59 with active COVID-19. The specimen sequenced was peripheral blood.

This CDR3 is CASSERGVSGANVLTF. CDR3 bases: TGCGCCAGCAGTGAACGGGGGGTATCTGGGGCCAACGTCCTGACTTTC. This sequence joins TRBV10-2 and TRBJ2-6; 7 bases are shared with TRBD2. The length of the CDR3 is 16 residues. The V gene end was trimmed by 3 bases and the J gene end by 1 base; junction bases not matched to a gene: 3. Per the germline V gene, CDR1 is WSHSY and CDR2 is SAAADI.